This is a list of T cell receptor beta chains from one sample in a study of cytomegalovirus exposure and HLA in healthy donors. TCRdb's copy holds only in-frame clones and misses some; the assay was immunoSEQ multiplex PCR. The data show a few hundred thousand clones, about nine tenths seen once. Source material: PBMCs. The source is a girl aged 2-10 years in good health and CMV-seronegative. Both conserved end residues are part of each CDR3. The D gene is left open where the match is weak. Size is stated for part of the rows, as once, few or many counts, or as a class when the clone is expanded.

V gene,D gene,J gene,clone size,CDR3 protein,CDR3 DNA
TRBV10-3,TRBD1,TRBJ2-7,.,CAISESRPGQGIYEQYF,TGTGCCATCAGTGAGAGCCGCCCCGGACAGGGGATCTACGAGCAGTACTTC
TRBV6-5,.,TRBJ1-4,.,CASSFGEKLFF,TGTGCCAGCAGTTTCGGTGAAAAACTGTTTTTT
TRBV7-9,.,TRBJ2-1,.,CASSFFHSDSQFF,TGTGCCAGCAGCTTTTTTCACTCGGACTCTCAGTTCTTC
TRBV29-1,.,TRBJ1-2,.,CSVVAGKGGYTF,TGCAGCGTTGTGGCGGGGAAGGGTGGCTACACCTTC
TRBV28,.,TRBJ1-4,.,CASSSRGEKLFF,TGTGCCAGCAGTTCGCGGGGAGAAAAACTGTTTTTT
TRBV5-4,.,TRBJ2-2,.,CASSLFPGGTTNTGELFF,TGTGCCAGCAGCTTGTTCCCTGGCGGGACCACGAACACCGGGGAGCTGTTTTTT
TRBV29-1,TRBD2,TRBJ2-3,.,CSAGTSGGTDTQYF,TGCAGCGCCGGGACTAGCGGGGGCACAGATACGCAGTATTTT
TRBV20-1,.,TRBJ2-1,.,CSASGQPEQFF,TGCAGTGCTAGCGGACAGCCTGAGCAGTTCTTC
TRBV30,TRBD1,TRBJ2-3,.,CAWSMTGPTDTQYF,TGTGCCTGGAGTATGACAGGGCCCACAGATACGCAGTATTTT
TRBV5-4,.,TRBJ2-7,.,CASSTRGDYEQYF,TGTGCCAGCAGCACCAGGGGGGACTACGAGCAGTACTTC
TRBV6-1,TRBD2,TRBJ2-7,.,CASPSGAGVYEQYF,TGTGCCAGCCCTTCCGGAGCGGGGGTCTACGAGCAGTACTTC
TRBV27,.,TRBJ1-5,.,CASSKGGDLRSQPQHF,TGTGCCAGCAGTAAGGGAGGGGACCTCAGGTCTCAGCCCCAGCATTTT
TRBV10-3,TRBD1,TRBJ1-5,.,CAISPRGGLDSNQPQHF,TGTGCCATCAGCCCTCGAGGGGGCCTAGATAGCAATCAGCCCCAGCATTTT
TRBV4-1,TRBD2,TRBJ2-3,.,CASSHLTSGTDTQYF,TGCGCCAGCAGCCACCTGACTAGCGGCACAGATACGCAGTATTTT
TRBV9,.,TRBJ2-2,.,CASSAYKTGELFF,TGTGCCAGCAGCGCTTACAAGACCGGGGAGCTGTTTTTT
TRBV6-5,TRBD1,TRBJ2-7,.,CASSYDPGQSGEQYF,TGTGCCAGCAGTTATGATCCGGGACAGTCGGGTGAGCAGTACTTC
TRBV5-6,.,TRBJ1-2,.,CASSLFDNLRGYTF,TGTGCCAGCAGCTTGTTTGACAACCTGCGAGGCTACACCTTC
TRBV5-1,TRBD1,TRBJ2-1,.,CASSSDRDPYNEQFF,TGCGCCAGCAGCTCGGACAGGGATCCCTACAATGAGCAGTTCTTC
TRBV11-3,TRBD1,TRBJ2-2,.,CASSFSGTGGHGELFF,TGTGCCAGCAGCTTCTCCGGGACAGGGGGCCACGGGGAGCTGTTTTTT
TRBV18,TRBD1,TRBJ2-7,once,CASSPGDRGYEQYF,TGTGCCAGCTCACCAGGGGACAGGGGGTACGAGCAGTACTTC
TRBV15,.,TRBJ1-2,.,CATSRAGEPVTNYGYTF,TGTGCCACCAGCAGAGCGGGGGAACCCGTTACTAACTATGGCTACACCTTC
TRBV27,.,TRBJ1-1,.,CASGKQGNTEAFF,TGTGCCAGCGGAAAACAGGGGAACACTGAAGCTTTCTTT
TRBV6-5,.,TRBJ1-6,.,CASSPRGGSNSPLHF,TGTGCCAGCAGTCCCCGGGGGGGGTCTAATTCACCCCTCCACTTT
TRBV28,TRBD1,TRBJ2-5,.,CASSLRQGIVETQYF,TGTGCCAGCAGTTTACGACAGGGAATCGTAGAGACCCAGTACTTC
TRBV5-1,.,TRBJ2-6,.,CASSLALAGANVLTF,TGCGCCAGCAGCTTGGCCCTAGCTGGGGCCAACGTCCTGACTTTC
TRBV2,.,TRBJ2-1,.,CASSYRPGYEQFF,TGTGCCAGCAGTTACCGACCGGGGTATGAGCAGTTCTTC
TRBV5-1,TRBD2,TRBJ2-7,.,CASSLGGLSGRAAYEQYF,TGCGCCAGCAGCTTGGGGGGTTTGAGCGGGAGGGCCGCATACGAGCAGTACTTC
TRBV5-6,TRBD2,TRBJ2-1,.,CASSPGTSREFF,TGTGCCAGCAGCCCCGGGACTAGCAGGGAGTTCTTC
TRBV7-8,.,TRBJ2-7,.,CASSFASSYEQYF,TGTGCCAGCAGCTTCGCAAGCTCCTACGAGCAGTACTTC
TRBV7-8,.,TRBJ2-5,.,CASVGGGGPQETQYF,TGTGCCAGCGTGGGGGGGGGCGGGCCACAAGAGACCCAGTACTTC